The entry below gives a single TCR beta chain sequence along with its context. This record comes from a study of T cell responses to AZD1222 COVID-19 vaccine. The germline V gene has CDR1 SGHNT and CDR2 YENEEA. The CDR3 sequence is 12 residues long. Sequencing was performed with immunoSEQ multiplex PCR; in TCRdb, only in-frame clones are kept and a portion is missing. The sample has some 130,000 clones; roughly 93% are singletons. The material was peripheral blood, obtained 28 days after the second AZD1222 dose. The chain uses TRBV11-3 and TRBJ1-2; the match to TRBD1 covers 7 bases. The TCR sequence derives from an adult who received the AZD1222 COVID-19 vaccine. In DNA, the CDR3 is TGTTTTCCGGCCCACAGGGGTGGAGGCTACACCTTC. Protein product: CFPAHRGGGYTF.